Presented here are 18 T cell receptor beta chains from one specimen sequenced in a study of blood T cell repertoires in COVID-19. This table comes from immunoSEQ multiplex PCR, and its TCRdb copy is limited to in-frame clones, with some not included. Among about 400,000 clones listed, 70% to 90% were seen once. The sequenced sample was PBMCs or T cells enriched from blood (not recorded which). Source of these receptors: a woman aged 18-29 years with acute COVID-19.

The chain joins TRBV28 to TRBJ2-3; D is unresolved. The CDR3 length is 12 residues. Deletions cut 7 bases from V and 6 bases from J, with 11 bases between. Germline V gene sequence: CDR1 MDHEN, CDR2 SYDVKM. CDR3 amino acids: CASTLGFDTQYF. CDR3 in DNA: TGTGCCAGCACCCTAGGCTTTGATACGCAGTATTTT.

The gene calls are TRBV29-1 and TRBJ1-4, with 7 bases lining up with TRBD1. Germline V lookup: CDR1 SQVTM, CDR2 ANQGSEA. The CDR3 has 14 residues. With V trimmed by 4 bases and J by 8 bases, 10 bases remained unmatched. The CDR3: CSVVLQGKWEKLFF. CDR3 sequence (DNA): TGCAGCGTTGTCCTACAGGGGAAATGGGAAAAACTGTTTTTT.

The V gene is TRBV21-1, the J gene TRBJ1-1; the D call in the table, TRBD1, was not verified against the DNA. TRBV21-1 is tagged as a pseudogene. The CDR3 spans 14 residues. CDR3 nucleotides: TGTGCCAGCAGCGAAAGGGACAGGGCGACTGAAGCTTTCTTT. It yields the protein CASSERDRATEAFF.

J is TRBJ1-2 and V is TRBV20-1; D might be TRBD1 (5 bases). With 8 bases removed from V and 7 bases from J, the gap between germline ends came to 11 bases. The CDR3 is 10 residues long. Germline lookup yields CDR1 DFQATT and CDR2 SNEGSKA (reference sequence). The CDR3 coding sequence is TGCAGTCCATTTACAGGTGGCTACACCTTC. Encoded protein: CSPFTGGYTF.

The chain recombines TRBV6-1 with TRBJ1-5, with 7 bases that match TRBD1. CDR1 is MNHNS, CDR2 SASEGT, per germline. This CDR3 is 15 amino acids long. The junction had 5 bases not matched to a gene; V was cut back by 2 bases and J by 4 bases. The CDR3 DNA sequence: TGTGCCAGCAGTGAACTGTTCAGGGGGAATCAGCCCCAGCATTTT. Translation gives CASSELFRGNQPQHF.

The rearrangement uses TRBV5-1 and TRBJ1-4; TRBD1 matches at 8 bases. Germline V CDR1 and CDR2: SGHRS, YFSETQ. The CDR3 length is 18 residues. With 0 bases clipped from V and 0 bases from J, the junction kept 7 bases outside the gene matches. The CDR3 DNA reads as TGCGCCAGCAGCTTGGCCTTAGGACAGGGTGCAACTAATGAAAAACTGTTTTTT. Translating it yields CASSLALGQGATNEKLFF. The full variable domain, with the rest looked up from reference TRBV5-1 and TRBJ1-4, is KAGVTQTPRYLIKTRGQQVTLSCSPISGHRSVSWYQQTPGQGLQFLFEYFSETQRNKGNFPGRFSGRQFSNSRSEMNVSTLELGDSALYLCASSLALGQGATNEKLFFGSGTQLSVL.

The chain uses TRBV5-1 and TRBJ2-7; TRBD2 might be the D (7 bases). Looked up from germline, CDR1 is SGHRS and CDR2 is YFSETQ. The CDR3 length is 16 residues. V was shortened by 4 bases and J by 7 bases, with 24 bases between the two germline ends. The CDR3 protein is CASSDPVGAGRGEQYF. Here the CDR3 DNA reads TGCGCCAGCAGCGACCCCGTTGGAGCGGGGAGGGGGGAGCAGTACTTC.

This rearrangement joins TRBV5-1 to TRBJ2-1; 7 positions agree with TRBD2. In germline, CDR1 is SGHRS, CDR2 YFSETQ. The length of the CDR3 is 16 residues. V dropped 3 bases and J dropped 2; count of bases not matched to a gene: 8. The CDR3 coding sequence is TGCGCCAGCAGCTCTCCGGGACTACCAACCTACAATGAGCAGTTCTTC. As protein: CASSSPGLPTYNEQFF.

This rearrangement joins TRBV19 to TRBJ2-7, with D possibly matching TRBD1 (6 bases). This CDR3 region has 15 residues. Trimming took off 5 bases at V and 2 bases at J, with 16 bases between the two ends. CDR1 is LNHDA and CDR2 is SQIVND in the germline V gene (reference sequence). The CDR3 DNA sequence: TGTGCCAGTAGTCCGGGACACGGTAGGACCTACGAGCAGTACTTC. This encodes CASSPGHGRTYEQYF.

This sequence joins TRBV2 and TRBJ1-3; the D gene is possibly TRBD1 (5 bases). This CDR3 has 16 residues. Trimming cost V 2 bases and J 0 bases, with 11 bases left between them. From germline, CDR1 is SNHLY and CDR2 FYNNEI. CDR3 DNA: TGTGCCAGCAGTGAATGGGCAGGGAACTCTGGAAACACCATATATTTT. Translating gives CASSEWAGNSGNTIYF.

Worth noting for this clone: A read error may be the cause here, since a much bigger clone is one base away. The chain links TRBV7-2 to TRBJ2-3, with 11 bases lining up with TRBD2. Germline V CDR1 and CDR2: SGHTA, FQGNSA. After removal of 5 bases from V and 1 base from J, the junction contained 2 bases not matched to a gene. The CDR3 runs 15 residues. The CDR3 sequence is CASSQTSGGTDTQYF. In nucleotides, the CDR3 is TGTGCCAGCAGCCAGACTAGCGGGGGCACAGATACGCAGTATTTT.

This sequence joins TRBV10-1 and TRBJ2-1; 13 positions agree with TRBD2. There are 13 residues in the CDR3. The junction had 4 bases not matched to a gene; V was cut back by 10 bases and J by 7 bases. Germline-derived CDR1 and CDR2 are WNHNN and SYGVQD (reference sequence). In DNA, the CDR3 is TGCGCCACCAGGACTAGCGGGAGTAATGAGCAGTTCTTC. This codes for CATRTSGSNEQFF.

The gene calls are TRBV30 and TRBJ2-5, with 11 bases fitting TRBD1. The CDR3 spans 15 residues. V was clipped by 0 bases and J by 6 bases; unmatched bases: 6. The germline V gene encodes CDR1 GTSNPN and CDR2 SVGIG (reference sequence). Here the CDR3 DNA reads TGTGCCTGGAGTGTAAGTGGGACAGGGGGAAAGACCCAGTACTTC. It specifies CAWSVSGTGGKTQYF. Together with reference TRBV30 and TRBJ2-5, the CDR3 gives the full variable domain: SQTIHQWPATLVQPVGSPLSLECTVEGTSNPNLYWYRQAAGRGLQLLFYSVGIGQISSEVPQNLSASRPQDRQFILSSKKLLLSDSGFYLCAWSVSGTGGKTQYFGPGTRLLVL.

The CDR3 DNA reads as TGTGCCAGCAGCTCCCCCCAGGACAGGGAAGACACCGGGGAGCTGTTTTTT. It is translated as CASSSPQDREDTGELFF. The chain couples TRBV11-2 to TRBJ2-2, with 8 bases lining up with TRBD1. CDR3 length: 17 amino acids. The germline gives CDR1 SGHAT, CDR2 FQNNGV. V gave up 4 bases and J gave up 3 bases; unmatched junction bases: 10.

The chain has TRBV10-3 and TRBJ2-7, with D tentatively TRBD2 (6 bases). The CDR3 totals 13 residues. Trimming removed 10 bases from V and 5 bases from J, with 18 bases in between. Germline V gene lookup returns CDR1 ENHRY and CDR2 SYGVKD. This CDR3 reads CATEGRDLDEQYF. CDR3 DNA: TGTGCCACGGAGGGACGAGACCTCGACGAGCAGTACTTC.

The chain combines TRBV7-9 with TRBJ2-5; 12 bases are shared with TRBD2. V was pared by 3 bases and J by 5 bases, with 13 bases of the junction left unmatched. The CDR3 covers 18 residues. Germline CDR1 is SEHNR and CDR2 is FQNEAQ (reference sequence). CDR3 in DNA: TGTGCCAGCAGCTTCCCGGTGACTAGCGGGGGTTCCAGGGAGACCCAGTACTTC. This gives the protein CASSFPVTSGGSRETQYF. The whole variable domain, filled in from reference TRBV7-9 and TRBJ2-5, reads DTGVSQNPRHKITKRGQNVTFRCDPISEHNRLYWYRQTLGQGPEFLTYFQNEAQLEKSRLLSDRFSAERPKGSFSTLEIQRTEQGDSAMYLCASSFPVTSGGSRETQYFGPGTRLLVL.

The V and J genes are TRBV6-1 and TRBJ1-1, with D perhaps TRBD1 (6 bases). From germline, CDR1 is MNHNS and CDR2 SASEGT. The length of the CDR3 is 12 residues. V was clipped by 6 bases and J by 5 bases, with 10 bases between them. This CDR3 reads CASSRGQTEAFF. CDR3 nucleotide sequence: TGTGCCAGCAGCAGAGGACAGACTGAAGCTTTCTTT.

The V call is TRBV6-2 or TRBV6-3, the J call TRBJ1-1; 7 bases match TRBD1. Unmatched junction bases numbered 13, after V lost 2 bases and J lost 7 bases. From germline, CDR1 is MNHEY and CDR2 SVGEGT. This CDR3 has 16 amino acids. Here the CDR3 DNA reads TGTGCCAGCAGTTACGGTGTGTGGGAACAGGGGCTTGAAGCTTTCTTT. Its translation: CASSYGVWEQGLEAFF.